One and the same sample provided the 16 T cell receptor beta chains below, sequenced in a study of cytomegalovirus exposure and HLA in healthy donors. The PCR used 60 Vbeta and 13 Jbeta primers. The data were produced by immunoSEQ multiplex PCR, yet TCRdb's version contains in-frame clones alone and is incomplete. The table records 90,000 to 150,000 clones, 60% to 85% of them present only once. Sequencing was done on a sample of PBMCs. These TCRs come from a female donor in good health and CMV-seronegative.

This sequence joins TRBV2 and TRBJ2-1, with D possibly being TRBD1 (6 bases). Trimming left V 7 bases short and J 6 bases short, with 16 bases between. The CDR3 length is 14 residues. Per the germline V gene, CDR1 is SNHLY and CDR2 is FYNNEI. The CDR3 region is CASTGDLRGNEQFF. DNA of the CDR3: TGTGCCAGCACAGGGGACCTACGCGGCAATGAGCAGTTCTTC. The variable domain in full, with the rest retrieved from reference TRBV2 and TRBJ2-1, is EPEVTQTPSHQVTQMGQEVILRCVPISNHLYFYWYRQILGQKVEFLVSFYNNEISEKSEIFDDQFSVERPDGSNFTLKIRSTKLEDSAMYFCASTGDLRGNEQFFGPGTRLTVL.

The chain couples TRBV18 to TRBJ2-5, with TRBD1 matching over 10 bases. V lost 4 bases to trimming and J lost 5 bases; unmatched junction nucleotides: 1. The CDR3 runs to 13 residues. Per the germline V gene, CDR1 is KGHSH and CDR2 is LQKENI. CDR3 DNA sequence: TGTGCCAGCTCACGGGACAGGGGTGAGACCCAGTACTTC. It yields the protein CASSRDRGETQYF.

The rearrangement joins TRBV6-1 to TRBJ2-1; no definite D call. Germline CDR1 is MNHNS and CDR2 is SASEGT. Trimming shortened V by 6 bases and J by 4 bases, and 10 bases separated the two germline ends. The length of the CDR3 is 13 residues. CDR3 amino acids: CASRIPPYNEQFF. CDR3 bases: TGTGCCAGCAGAATCCCCCCTTACAATGAGCAGTTCTTC.

About this clone itself: One end of the junction is discordant with germline, which a read error may explain. The chain links TRBV7-9 to TRBJ1-6; a possible D gene is TRBD1 (6 bases). This CDR3 is built from 16 residues. Per germline, CDR1 SEHNR and CDR2 FQNEAQ (reference sequence). In DNA, the CDR3 is TGTGCCAGCAGTTCAAAGCGGGGGCCGTATACTTCACCCCTCCACTTT. It encodes CASSSKRGPYTSPLHF.

On this clone itself: In the same sample, other DNA sequences code for this CDR3. The CDR3 loop is CASSYSSGGAYEQYF. Here the CDR3 DNA reads TGTGCCAGCAGTTACTCTAGCGGGGGGGCCTACGAGCAGTACTTC. The V call is TRBV6-5, the J call TRBJ2-7; 11 nucleotides line up with TRBD2. V dropped 0 bases and J dropped 2; count of bases not matched to a gene: 0. Germline CDR1 reads MNHEY; CDR2 reads SVGAGI. The CDR3 contains 15 residues.

This chain connects TRBV6-1 to TRBJ1-2; 12 bases line up with TRBD1. V was clipped by 2 bases and J by 4 bases; unmatched bases: 14. Germline CDR1 reads MNHNS; CDR2 reads SASEGT. This CDR3 has 19 amino acids. The CDR3 is CASSEKGTRGDRGLYGYTF. CDR3 nucleotides: TGTGCCAGCAGTGAAAAGGGAACTAGGGGGGACAGGGGGCTCTATGGCTACACCTTC.

V and J are TRBV25-1 and TRBJ2-3; D is undetermined. The germline V gene has CDR1 MGHDK and CDR2 SYGVNS. The CDR3 sequence is 13 residues long. Trimming took off 5 bases at V and 0 bases at J, with 6 bases between the two ends. CDR3 sequence (DNA): TGTGCCAGCAGTAGAACTAGCACAGATACGCAGTATTTT. This gives the protein CASSRTSTDTQYF.

V and J are TRBV6-6 and TRBJ2-1, with 9 bases identical to TRBD2. The CDR3 totals 16 residues. V lost 3 bases, J lost 2 bases, and 5 bases stayed unmatched. The germline V gene has CDR1 MNHNY and CDR2 SVGAGI (reference sequence). The CDR3 sequence: CASSYFGGGAYNEQFF. The CDR3 bases are TGTGCCAGCAGTTATTTCGGCGGGGGGGCCTACAATGAGCAGTTCTTC.

The chain is built from TRBV29-1 and TRBJ2-5, with D unresolved. V lost 2 bases and J lost 5, with 15 bases in between. This CDR3 spans 14 amino acids. The germline CDR1 and CDR2 sequences are SQVTM and ANQGSEA. CDR3 loop: CSVEPRLKRETQYF. CDR3 nucleotide sequence: TGCAGCGTTGAACCTCGACTGAAAAGGGAGACCCAGTACTTC.

CDR3: CASWGTGWNTEAFF. CDR3 nucleotides: TGTGCCAGCTGGGGCACGGGCTGGAACACTGAAGCTTTCTTT. The chain combines TRBV27 with TRBJ1-1; perhaps TRBD1 as D (5 bases). Trimming left V 8 bases short and J 1 base short, with 14 bases between. The germline V gene encodes CDR1 MNHEY and CDR2 SMNVEV (reference sequence). This CDR3 has 14 residues.

The chain recombines TRBV15 with TRBJ1-1, with TRBD1 as a possible D gene (5 bases). The CDR3 runs 14 residues. The V end lost 7 bases, the J end lost 1 base, and 13 bases lay between the germline ends. Germline assignment: CDR1 LNHNV and CDR2 YYDKDF (reference sequence). This CDR3 is CATKQTDTNTEAFF. The CDR3 nucleotides read TGTGCCACCAAACAGACAGATACGAACACTGAAGCTTTCTTT. Supplemented by reference TRBV15 and TRBJ1-1, the full variable domain reads DAMVIQNPRYQVTQFGKPVTLSCSQTLNHNVMYWYQQKSSQAPKLLFHYYDKDFNNEADTPDNFQSRRPNTSFCFLDIRSPGLGDTAMYLCATKQTDTNTEAFFGQGTRLTVV.

The sample holds a few counts of this clone. The rearrangement joins TRBV10-1 to TRBJ2-2; TRBD1 matches 9 bases. The CDR3 runs to 20 residues. Trimming cost V 7 bases and J 6 bases; bases outside gene matches: 24. Looked up from germline, CDR1 is WNHNN and CDR2 is SYGVQD (reference sequence). CDR3 coding DNA: TGCGCCAGCACGTTACCGGGACAGGGCTCCCTAATTGTTTTCGCCGGGGAGCTGTTTTTT. Translating it yields CASTLPGQGSLIVFAGELFF.

The genes are TRBV7-7 and TRBJ2-3; maybe TRBD1 (7 bases). Germline CDR1 reads SSHAT; CDR2 reads FNYEAQ (reference sequence). The CDR3 covers 15 residues. The CDR3 reads CASGPKGASTDTQYF. The CDR3 DNA reads as TGTGCTAGCGGCCCCAAGGGGGCTAGCACAGATACGCAGTATTTT.

The chain joins TRBV25-1 to TRBJ1-1; 11 bases are shared with TRBD1. The CDR3 sequence is 14 residues long. Trimming removed 7 bases from V and 4 bases from J; junction bases left unmatched: 5. Germline V gives CDR1 MGHDK, CDR2 SYGVNS. CDR3 sequence reads: CASIRTGGGTEAFF. As DNA, the CDR3 is TGTGCCAGCATCCGGACAGGGGGCGGCACTGAAGCTTTCTTT. Based on the CDR3 plus reference TRBV25-1 and TRBJ1-1, the full variable domain is EADIYQTPRYLVIGTGKKITLECSQTMGHDKMYWYQQDPGMELHLIHYSYGVNSTEKGDLSSESTVSRIRTEHFPLTLESARPSHTSQYLCASIRTGGGTEAFFGQGTRLTVV.

This chain joins TRBV5-6 and TRBJ2-5; D may be TRBD1 (6 bases). Trimming removed 4 bases from V and 5 bases from J, with 15 bases in between. The germline gives CDR1 SGHDT, CDR2 YYEEEE. The CDR3 is made up of 14 amino acids. CDR3 region: CASSRGRGGETQYF. The CDR3 coding sequence is TGTGCCAGCAGCCGCGGCAGGGGCGGGGAGACCCAGTACTTC.

This rearrangement joins TRBV27 to TRBJ1-5; no clear D. Germline lookup yields CDR1 MNHEY and CDR2 SMNVEV (reference sequence). Trimming shortened V by 5 bases and J by 8 bases, and 16 bases separated the two germline ends. CDR3 length: 14 residues. The CDR3 loop is CASSLAVWEEPQHF. Written as DNA, the CDR3 is TGTGCCAGCAGTCTCGCCGTCTGGGAGGAGCCCCAGCATTTT.